The next 24 T cell receptor beta chains were all read from a single sample in a study of T cells in Graves' hyperthyroidism and ophthalmopathy. Amplified TCR beta CDR3 regions came from RNA transcripts. TCR CDR3 regions were first amplified by RT-PCR with HTBI primers. TCRdb re-analysed the multiplex PCR reads in MiXCR, keeping a single row per CDR3 protein. This sample yields a few hundred thousand distinct CDR3 sequences, of which under 25% are seen a single time; about 50% belongs to the top ten. Sequenced input: blood. The receptors were sampled from a woman in her fifties or sixties with Graves' hyperthyroidism.

The sample holds many counts of this clonotype. The chain combines TRBV27 with TRBJ1-2; TRBD1 aligns across 10 bases. CDR3 length equals 17 residues. Per the germline V gene, CDR1 is MNHEY and CDR2 is SMNVEV (reference sequence). V lost 4 bases and J lost 0; bases outside the gene matches: 8. The CDR3 sequence is CASSSPGQGPSNYGYTF. As DNA, the CDR3 is TGTGCCAGCAGTTCTCCGGGACAGGGGCCATCTAACTATGGCTACACCTTC.

This clonotype has only one observation. V is TRBV20-1 and J is TRBJ2-5; 8 bases are shared with TRBD2. The CDR3 sequence is 16 residues long. Trimming cost V 5 bases and J 1 base; bases outside gene matches: 12. In germline, CDR1 is DFQATT, CDR2 SNEGSKA (reference sequence). The CDR3 here is CSARSTITSGQETQYF. CDR3 bases: TGCAGTGCTCGTTCTACCATTACTAGCGGCCAAGAGACCCAGTACTTC.

This clonotype was seen many times. This chain uses TRBV28 with TRBJ2-1, with 11 nucleotides matching TRBD2. The junction had 10 bases not matched to a gene; V was cut back by 6 bases and J by 9 bases. In germline, CDR1 is MDHEN, CDR2 SYDVKM. CDR3 length equals 15 residues. This CDR3 is CASRGASGGLSEQFF. The CDR3 nucleotides read TGTGCCAGCAGAGGGGCTAGCGGGGGGCTGAGTGAGCAGTTCTTC.

The CDR3 protein is CASSLSVTSGSSYNEQFF. The DNA for the CDR3 is TGTGCCAGCAGCTTAAGTGTGACTAGCGGGAGCTCCTACAATGAGCAGTTCTTC. The genes are TRBV11-2 and TRBJ2-1; 12 bases map to TRBD2. The J segment lost 0 bases and the V segment lost 2 bases, leaving 5 bases of the junction unmatched. Germline CDR1 and CDR2: SGHAT and FQNNGV. CDR3 length equals 18 residues.

This clonotype was found many times. The gene calls are TRBV5-1 and TRBJ1-1, with a tentative D call TRBD1 (6 bases). Trimming took 4 bases from V and 6 from J, leaving 13 bases between them. Per the germline V gene, CDR1 is SGHRS and CDR2 is YFSETQ. This CDR3 contains 13 residues. This CDR3 is CASSRDNFAEAFF. The CDR3, as DNA: TGCGCCAGCAGCCGGGACAATTTCGCTGAAGCTTTCTTT.

The CDR3 loop reads CASRMGRNTEAFF. CDR3 in DNA: TGTGCCAGCCGAATGGGGAGGAACACTGAAGCTTTCTTT. This chain links TRBV6-2 or TRBV6-3 with TRBJ1-1; D is ambiguous. This CDR3 has 13 residues. The ends were cut back, 8 bases at V and 1 base at J, with 11 bases in the middle. Germline V gives CDR1 MNHEY, CDR2 SVGEGT.

This clonotype was counted many times. The V and J genes are TRBV12-3 or TRBV12-4 and TRBJ1-1; D gene uncertain. This CDR3 is 15 amino acids long. V dropped 3 bases and J dropped 12 bases, with 23 bases sitting between them. CDR3 in DNA: TGTGCCAGCAGTTTCCGCTCCGGGCCACAAGGCCGGCCTTTCTTT. Translating it yields CASSFRSGPQGRPFF.

At least ten counts were recorded for this clonotype. The V call is TRBV28, the J call TRBJ2-7; TRBD2 matches at 9 bases. Losses at the gene ends were 4 bases for V and 4 bases for J; bases not matched to a gene: 8. CDR1 and CDR2 (germline): MDHEN, SYDVKM. The CDR3 loop spans 15 amino acids. The CDR3 spells CASSSNKAGGYEQYF. The CDR3 bases are TGTGCCAGCAGTTCCAACAAAGCGGGAGGTTACGAGCAGTACTTC.

This clonotype appeared many times. This chain connects TRBV2 to TRBJ1-5, with D maybe TRBD1 (5 bases). The CDR3 runs to 16 residues. V lost 0 bases, J lost 6 bases, and 15 bases lay in between. Germline assignment: CDR1 SNHLY and CDR2 FYNNEI. The CDR3 nucleotides are TGTGCCAGCAGTGAAGCGGCGGGGGGGATGGGTCAGCCCCAGCATTTT. It codes for CASSEAAGGMGQPQHF.

This clonotype occurred many times. The rearrangement uses TRBV7-3 and TRBJ2-7; the match to TRBD1 covers 8 bases. CDR1 and CDR2 (germline): SGHTA, FQGTGA. With 2 bases clipped from V and 6 bases from J, the junction kept 0 bases outside the gene matches. The CDR3 consists of 12 residues. CDR3 DNA sequence: TGTGCCAGCAGCTTAGACAGGGGCGAGCAGTACTTC. This sequence encodes CASSLDRGEQYF.

The table lists this clonotype with many counts. This chain connects TRBV5-1 to TRBJ1-4; possibly TRBD1 for D (6 bases). V was shortened by 4 bases and J by 8 bases, with 18 bases between the two germline ends. The CDR3 sequence is 15 residues long. Germline V lookup: CDR1 SGHRS, CDR2 YFSETQ. As DNA, the CDR3 is TGCGCCAGCAGCATCGCACAGGGAAGTAGCGAAAAACTGTTTTTT. It encodes CASSIAQGSSEKLFF.

Here the CDR3 DNA reads TGTGCCAGCAGCGAGGGGACAGGATTCTACGAGCAGTACTTC. Encoded protein: CASSEGTGFYEQYF. The chain combines TRBV4-2 with TRBJ2-7, with 8 bases identical to TRBD1. Per germline, CDR1 LGHNA and CDR2 YNFKEQ. CDR3 length: 14 residues. Trimming removed 5 bases from V and 3 bases from J; junction bases left unmatched: 6.

The CDR3 sequence is CASSNLTGRGHGYTF. CDR3 DNA: TGCGCCAGCAGCAACCTGACAGGGAGAGGACACGGCTACACCTTC. J is TRBJ1-2 and V is TRBV4-1; 7 bases fit TRBD1. This CDR3 is 15 amino acids long. J lost 8 bases, V lost 5 bases, and 14 bases had no gene match. The germline CDR1 and CDR2 sequences are MGHRA and YSYEKL.

This clonotype was seen many times. The chain combines TRBV3-1 with TRBJ2-2, with 10 nucleotides matching TRBD1. Per the germline V gene, CDR1 is LGHDT and CDR2 is YNNKEL (reference sequence). V shed 4 bases and J 6 bases; nucleotides not matched to a gene: 8. This CDR3 is 16 amino acids long. For the CDR3, the DNA is TGTGCCAGCAGCCGACTAGGGGACAGGGGAGCCGGGGAGCTGTTTTTT. Protein sequence: CASSRLGDRGAGELFF.

The V gene is TRBV3-1, the J gene TRBJ2-7; TRBD1 might be the D (6 bases). This CDR3 is built from 14 residues. Germline CDR1 and CDR2: LGHDT and YNNKEL (reference sequence). V was cut by 6 bases and J by 5 bases, with 17 bases left in between. The CDR3 is CASRQQGMGHEQYF. Written as DNA, the CDR3 is TGTGCCAGCAGACAACAGGGTATGGGCCACGAGCAGTACTTC.

This clonotype was recorded at least ten times. The rearrangement links TRBV12-3 or TRBV12-4 to TRBJ1-2, with 9 bases identical to TRBD1. CDR3 length: 15 amino acids. The junction had 6 bases not matched to a gene; V was cut back by 1 base and J by 6 bases. The CDR3 here is CASSLVRGTGHGYTF. CDR3 bases: TGTGCCAGCAGTTTAGTTCGGGGGACAGGGCATGGCTACACCTTC.

The chain joins TRBV3-1 to TRBJ1-1; unclear D gene. Looked up from germline, CDR1 is LGHDT and CDR2 is YNNKEL (reference sequence). V dropped 7 bases and J dropped 1 base, with 13 bases sitting between them. This CDR3 is built from 14 residues. CDR3 amino acids: CASTPYGGNTEAFF. The CDR3, as DNA: TGTGCCAGCACCCCTTACGGAGGGAACACTGAAGCTTTCTTT.

Only a few counts were recorded for this clonotype. As DNA, the CDR3 is TGCGCCAGCAGCTCCTACGGGACAGGAGGAAACACCATATATTTT. The encoded protein is CASSSYGTGGNTIYF. The chain combines TRBV5-1 with TRBJ1-3; 8 nucleotides agree with TRBD1. CDR1 and CDR2 from the germline V gene are SGHRS and YFSETQ. CDR3 length: 15 residues. V was clipped by 3 bases and J by 4 bases; unmatched bases: 6.

The CDR3 region is CASSWGVGGEQFF. CDR3 nucleotides: TGTGCCAGCAGCTGGGGCGTGGGGGGTGAGCAGTTCTTC. This chain joins TRBV13 and TRBJ2-1, with a weak D call TRBD2 (6 bases). V was clipped by 4 bases and J by 9 bases, with 13 bases between them. CDR1 and CDR2 (germline): PRHDT, FYEKMQ (reference sequence). The CDR3 length is 13 residues.

This clonotype was observed at least ten times. V and J are TRBV5-1 and TRBJ2-1, with 8 bases lining up with TRBD2. The length of the CDR3 is 14 residues. V shed 4 bases, J shed 6 bases, and the junction held 6 bases outside the gene matches. CDR1 and CDR2 from the germline V gene are SGHRS and YFSETQ. CDR3 amino acids: CASSLLAASNEQFF. The CDR3 DNA reads TGCGCCAGCAGCCTACTAGCGGCTTCCAATGAGCAGTTCTTC.

This clonotype was seen many times. This chain uses TRBV12-3 or TRBV12-4 with TRBJ1-6, with D possibly being TRBD1 (5 bases). Trimming shortened V by 7 bases and J by 0 bases, and 10 bases separated the two germline ends. The CDR3 sequence is 15 residues long. The CDR3, as DNA: TGTGCCAGCACCTTTGGGGGCTCCTATAATTCACCCCTCCACTTT. This codes for CASTFGGSYNSPLHF.

This clonotype appeared a few times. J is TRBJ2-7 and V is TRBV12-3 or TRBV12-4; 8 bases are a match to TRBD2. The CDR3 is made up of 14 amino acids. Trimming took 7 bases from V and 5 from J; bases not matched to a gene: 10. CDR3 bases: TGTGCCAGCACCTTTAGCGGGAAACTTGACGAGCAGTACTTC. Protein: CASTFSGKLDEQYF.

With respect to this clonotype: Sequence at one end of the junction differs from germline and may be a read error. The chain couples TRBV20-1 to TRBJ1-2, with D perhaps matching TRBD1 (5 bases). Germline V gene data show CDR1 as DFQATT and CDR2 as SNEGSKA (reference sequence). The CDR3 loop spans 13 amino acids. In nucleotides, the CDR3 is TGCAGTGCTAGAGATCAGGGTCCCTATGGTTACACCTTC. Translated, it gives CSARDQGPYGYTF.

This chain connects TRBV10-2 to TRBJ2-1; the match to TRBD2 covers 10 bases. This CDR3 is 15 amino acids long. The junction had 4 bases not matched to a gene; V was cut back by 0 bases and J by 8 bases. The V gene's germline CDR1 is WSHSY and CDR2 SAAADI. The DNA of the CDR3 is TGCGCCAGCAGTGAGTCGATAGCGGGAGGCGATGAGCAGTTCTTC. The encoded protein is CASSESIAGGDEQFF.